This is a list of T cell receptor beta chains from one sample in a study of PD-1 blockade in classical Hodgkin lymphoma. Assay used: immunoSEQ multiplex PCR; TCRdb lists only in-frame clones, some missing. The sample holds fewer than 9,000 clones, 75% to 85% seen once. The sequences come from peripheral blood mononuclear cells (PBMCs), collected before the fourth cycle of nivolumab. Every receptor here comes from a human donor with classical Hodgkin lymphoma. The CDR3 runs from the conserved cysteine through the conserved F or W. The D gene is left open where the match is weak. Some rows mark clone size as missing; the rest say once, few, many or name a class of expanded clone.

>.|TRBJ1-1|12|TRBV6-6|.
TGTGCCAGCAAGCGTACTGGTGCTGAAGCTTTCTTT
CASKRTGAEAFF
>.|TRBJ1-1|14|TRBV11-2|.
TGTGCCAGCAGCTTAGATGGGGGTAGGACTGAAGCTTTCTTT
CASSLDGGRTEAFF
>once|TRBJ1-1|14|TRBV10-3|TRBD1
TGTGCCATCAGTGACAGGGGGAGGGACACTGAAGCTTTCTTT
CAISDRGRDTEAFF
>.|TRBJ2-7|13|TRBV6-5|.
TGTGCCAGCAGTTACGAGGGGGGGTCGCCGCAGTACTTC
CASSYEGGSPQYF
>.|TRBJ1-6|15|TRBV5-4|TRBD1
TGTGCCAGCAGAGCGGACAGGGGATATAATTCACCCCTCCACTTT
CASRADRGYNSPLHF
>.|TRBJ2-7|14|TRBV29-1|.
TGCAGCGTCTCCCAGGCCCCTGGCTCCTACGAGCAGTACTTC
CSVSQAPGSYEQYF
>few|TRBJ1-1|13|TRBV2|.
TGTGCCAGCAGTGATAGGGAGAACACTGAAGCTTTCTTT
CASSDRENTEAFF
>.|TRBJ2-1|15|TRBV5-1|.
TGCGCCAGCAGCTTGGAGGGTAATCCCTACAATGAGCAGTTCTTC
CASSLEGNPYNEQFF
>.|TRBJ2-5|13|TRBV5-1|.
TGCGCCAGCAGCGCCGGGAGTAGAGAGACCCAGTACTTC
CASSAGSRETQYF
>.|TRBJ2-2|15|TRBV9|.
TGTGCCAGCAGCGGCCGGGACACGAACACCGGGGAGCTGTTTTTT
CASSGRDTNTGELFF